This T cell receptor beta chain was sequenced in a study of OX40 agonist ivuxolimab in advanced cancers. Study background: A mean age of roughly 60 years, range roughly 23 to 85, was recorded, and approximately 85% were male. Earlier treatment with anti-PD-1, anti-PD-L1 or anti-CTLA-4 was permitted, and 35% to 40% had received some.

Libraries were prepared by immunoSEQ multiplex PCR; TCRdb keeps only in-frame clonotypes and omits some of them. The repertoire includes tens of thousands of clones, about 88% of them detected once, and over 0.5% sits in the top ten. V shed 5 bases and J shed 2 bases, with 3 bases lying between them. Germline loops: CDR1 SEHNR, CDR2 FQNEAQ (reference sequence). CDR3 length: 12 amino acids. Sequences were derived from CD4+ or CD8+ T cells sorted from blood, sampled in a trial of the OX40 agonist ivuxolimab. The clonotype originates from an adult with an advanced solid tumor such as melanoma, head and neck, liver or kidney cancer. The rearrangement uses TRBV7-9 and TRBJ2-2; D is ambiguous. The CDR3 loop reads CASSRNTGELFF. In DNA, the CDR3 is TGTGCCAGCAGCCGTAACACCGGGGAGCTGTTTTTT.